This entry lists 8 T cell receptor beta chains sequenced from one sample in a study of preoperative IRX-2 immunotherapy in early breast cancer. The table came from immunoSEQ multiplex PCR; TCRdb's copy has only in-frame clones and leaves some out. This table has 40,000 to 45,000 clones, around 77% appearing once. Noted treatment: preoperative locoregional IRX-2 cytokine immunotherapy. The starting material was tumor tissue, obtained after IRX-2 immunotherapy. These receptors were obtained from a human donor with breast cancer.

The chain recombines TRBV6-8 with TRBJ1-6, with 7 nucleotides matching TRBD1. CDR1 is MNHGY and CDR2 is SAAAGT in the germline V gene. J gave up 0 bases and V 6 bases, and 2 bases lay outside the gene matches. There are 15 residues in the CDR3. The CDR3 DNA is TGTGCCAGCAGACGGGACAGCTCCTATAATTCACCCCTCCACTTT. Translation: CASRRDSSYNSPLHF.

V is TRBV5-1 and J is TRBJ1-6, with D possibly being TRBD1 (5 bases). The CDR3 runs 14 residues. Trimming removed 4 bases from V and 10 bases from J, with 15 bases in between. Germline loops: CDR1 SGHRS, CDR2 YFSETQ. The CDR3 sequence: CASSRIGGDSPLHF. In nucleotides, the CDR3 is TGCGCCAGCAGCCGTATTGGGGGAGACTCACCCCTCCACTTT.

This clone came up a few times. Mismatch with germline at one junction end may stem from a read error. J is TRBJ2-3 and V is TRBV5-1; D is undetermined. CDR1 is SGHRS and CDR2 is YFSETQ in the germline V gene. This CDR3 has 14 amino acids. In DNA form, the CDR3 reads TGCGCCAGCAGTTTGGACCCCTCAGCAGATACGCAGTATTTT. It codes for CASSLDPSADTQYF.

The chain couples TRBV6-8 to TRBJ1-1; 8 bases fit TRBD1. CDR3 size: 16 residues. The germline V gene has CDR1 MNHGY and CDR2 SAAAGT. The V and J ends lost 4 bases and 2 bases, in that order; junction bases with no gene match: 9. CDR3 sequence (DNA): TGTGCCAGCAGTTTGCGACAGGGGTGGGGAAACACTGAAGCTTTCTTT. Translating it yields CASSLRQGWGNTEAFF.

The V call is TRBV5-1, the J call TRBJ1-5, with 8 nucleotides matching TRBD1. J was trimmed by 7 bases and V by 0 bases; bases with no gene match: 6. The CDR3 has 15 amino acids. The V gene's germline CDR1 is SGHRS and CDR2 YFSETQ. CDR3 sequence (DNA): TGCGCCAGCAGCTTGGGGACAGGGAGGGAACAGCCCCAGCATTTT. Residues: CASSLGTGREQPQHF. The full variable domain, rest sourced from reference TRBV5-1 and TRBJ1-5, is KAGVTQTPRYLIKTRGQQVTLSCSPISGHRSVSWYQQTPGQGLQFLFEYFSETQRNKGNFPGRFSGRQFSNSRSEMNVSTLELGDSALYLCASSLGTGREQPQHFGDGTRLSIL.

The rearrangement links TRBV10-2 to TRBJ1-6, with D possibly matching TRBD1 (6 bases). In germline, CDR1 is WSHSY, CDR2 SAAADI. The length of the CDR3 is 14 residues. Trimming stripped 6 bases from V and 3 bases from J, with 9 bases between. Written as DNA, the CDR3 is TGCGCCAGCAGAGGACAGATCTATAATTCACCCCTCCACTTT. Translating it yields CASRGQIYNSPLHF.

This sequence joins TRBV7-1 and TRBJ2-3; no reliable D call. TRBV7-1 is noted as an ORF with a role that remains uncertain. V lost 5 bases, J lost 0 bases, and 18 bases lay in between. CDR3 size: 17 residues. The CDR3 region is CASSPLSVITSTDTQYF. The CDR3 region has the DNA TGTGCCAGCAGCCCTCTATCAGTGATAACTAGCACAGATACGCAGTATTTT.

The V and J genes are TRBV19 and TRBJ2-2; TRBD1 agrees at 9 bases. Unmatched junction bases numbered 5, after V lost 4 bases and J lost 5 bases. CDR1 LNHDA and CDR2 SQIVND come from the germline V gene (reference sequence). This CDR3 has 15 residues. The CDR3 protein is CASSTGTGRTGELFF. DNA for the CDR3: TGTGCCAGTAGTACCGGGACAGGGAGGACCGGGGAGCTGTTTTTT.